The 30 T cell receptor beta chains listed next were all sequenced from one sample in a study of blood T cell repertoires in COVID-19. Some clones are missing from TCRdb's copy, which holds only in-frame ones; the method was immunoSEQ multiplex PCR. The sample has fewer than 500,000 clones, about four fifths seen once. The sequenced material came from peripheral blood. The receptors shown here come from a human donor with acute or convalescent COVID-19. The donor label of this sample is uncertain.

This chain uses TRBV6-6 with TRBJ2-3, with TRBD2 identical over 9 bases. There are 12 residues in the CDR3. Germline CDR1 is MNHNY and CDR2 is SVGAGI (reference sequence). V shed 6 bases and J 10 bases; nucleotides not matched to a gene: 5. The CDR3 DNA reads TGTGCCAGCAGCCCTAGCGGGATGGCGCAGTATTTT. Encoded protein: CASSPSGMAQYF.

The gene calls are TRBV9 and TRBJ2-3; 12 nucleotides match TRBD2. V shed 1 base and J 0 bases; nucleotides not matched to a gene: 6. The CDR3 sequence is 18 residues long. CDR1 and CDR2 (germline): SGDLS, YYNGEE. The CDR3 DNA follows: TGTGCCAGCAGCGTACTAGCGGGAGGGGGATCTAGCACAGATACGCAGTATTTT. This gives the protein CASSVLAGGGSSTDTQYF.

The genes are TRBV11-2 and TRBJ1-2; D gene ambiguous. The CDR3 totals 13 residues. The germline V gene encodes CDR1 SGHAT and CDR2 FQNNGV. Between the trimmed V and J ends, which lost 1 base and 8 bases, there was a span of 11 bases. CDR3: CASSLVPDSGYTF. CDR3 nucleotides: TGTGCCAGCAGCTTAGTGCCCGACTCCGGCTACACCTTC.

The V call is TRBV7-2, the J call TRBJ2-3, with a possible D match to TRBD2 (5 bases). This CDR3 comprises 13 residues. Trimming took 8 bases from V and 1 from J, leaving 10 bases between them. Germline loops: CDR1 SGHTA, CDR2 FQGNSA. This CDR3 is CASAWGGTDTQYF. CDR3 DNA sequence: TGTGCCAGCGCGTGGGGAGGCACAGATACGCAGTATTTT.

CDR3 region: CASSHVPNQPQHF. Here the CDR3 DNA reads TGCGCCAGCAGCCACGTTCCCAATCAGCCCCAGCATTTT. The chain recombines TRBV4-1 with TRBJ1-5; D is unresolved. Germline V CDR1 and CDR2: MGHRA, YSYEKL. This CDR3 has 13 amino acids. V was clipped by 3 bases and J by 3 bases, with 6 bases between them.

The chain uses TRBV3-1 (or the pseudogene TRBV3-2) and TRBJ2-3; D gene uncertain. V was trimmed by 1 base and J by 4 bases, leaving 9 bases between them. In germline, CDR1 is LGHDT, CDR2 YNNKEL (reference sequence). This CDR3 comprises 14 residues. DNA for the CDR3: TGTGCCAGCAGCCAAGGGGTTAGCTCAGATACGCAGTATTTT. Its translation is CASSQGVSSDTQYF.

The sample holds one count of this clone. The genes are TRBV30 and TRBJ1-2; a weak D match, TRBD1 (5 bases). Germline CDR1 reads GTSNPN; CDR2 reads SVGIG (reference sequence). This CDR3 has 12 residues. V lost 2 bases and J lost 6, with 10 bases in between. For the CDR3, the DNA is TGTGCCTGGAGTCCGGGGGGGGATGGCTACACCTTC. Its protein is CAWSPGGDGYTF.

V and J are TRBV29-1 and TRBJ2-3; TRBD1 matches 7 bases. This CDR3 comprises 16 residues. The V gene's germline CDR1 is SQVTM and CDR2 ANQGSEA. Germline trimming cut 2 bases from V and 3 bases from J; bases unmatched to any gene: 11. The CDR3 bases are TGCAGCGTTGAATCTAGACAGGGTCCCCCTACAGATACGCAGTATTTT. Translated: CSVESRQGPPTDTQYF.

The V call is TRBV5-1, the J call TRBJ1-1, with D hard to call. The germline gives CDR1 SGHRS, CDR2 YFSETQ. The ends were cut back, 1 base at V and 5 bases at J, with 18 bases in the middle. CDR3 length: 16 amino acids. CDR3 amino acids: CASSLLSLTSETEAFF. CDR3 nucleotides: TGCGCCAGCAGCTTGCTTAGCCTCACCTCAGAAACTGAAGCTTTCTTT.

V and J are TRBV5-1 and TRBJ2-7, with 8 nucleotides matching TRBD1. CDR1 and CDR2 (germline): SGHRS, YFSETQ. The CDR3 runs 13 residues. V gave up 4 bases and J gave up 6 bases; unmatched junction bases: 6. The CDR3 DNA reads TGCGCCAGCAGCCTGACAGGGGCCAGCGAGCAGTACTTC. Residues: CASSLTGASEQYF.

V is TRBV9 and J is TRBJ2-3, with TRBD1 matching over 8 bases. This CDR3 is 16 amino acids long. The V gene's germline CDR1 is SGDLS and CDR2 YYNGEE. V shed 4 bases and J 9 bases; nucleotides not matched to a gene: 16. The chain's CDR3 is CASSIQQGVQGGTQYF. The CDR3 DNA reads as TGTGCCAGCAGCATCCAACAGGGGGTTCAAGGTGGCACGCAGTATTTT.

This clone is a singleton in its sample. The rearrangement uses TRBV6-4 and TRBJ2-1; a possible D gene is TRBD1 (6 bases). Germline CDR1 MRHNA, CDR2 SNTAGT. Trimming stripped 6 bases from V and 8 bases from J, with 11 bases between. The CDR3 has 12 amino acids. CDR3 protein: CASSHTGYEQFF. DNA of the CDR3: TGTGCCAGCAGCCATACAGGGTATGAGCAGTTCTTC.

The chain joins TRBV18 to TRBJ1-1, with D hard to call. With 1 base removed from V and 0 bases from J, the gap between germline ends came to 9 bases. CDR1 and CDR2 (germline): KGHSH, LQKENI. The CDR3 contains 15 residues. CDR3 DNA: TGTGCCAGCTCACCACGTCTAGGTCTGAACACTGAAGCTTTCTTT. Translation gives CASSPRLGLNTEAFF.

The V and J genes are TRBV18 and TRBJ1-2; TRBD1 matches 7 bases. Germline V lookup: CDR1 KGHSH, CDR2 LQKENI. This CDR3 has 12 residues. V shed 6 bases and J 6 bases; nucleotides not matched to a gene: 4. CDR3 nucleotides: TGTGCCAGCTCCCAAGGACAGGATGGCTACACCTTC. Its protein product is CASSQGQDGYTF.

The V and J genes are TRBV28 and TRBJ2-3; 12 nucleotides agree with TRBD2. The CDR3 is 14 residues long. With 7 bases clipped from V and 8 bases from J, the junction kept 7 bases outside the gene matches. In germline, CDR1 is MDHEN, CDR2 SYDVKM. The CDR3 here is CASTPGLAGRTQYF. The CDR3 nucleotides are TGTGCCAGCACCCCGGGACTAGCGGGTCGTACGCAGTATTTT.

The chain joins TRBV19 to TRBJ2-1, with 10 bases matching TRBD2. V shed 1 base and J 6 bases; nucleotides not matched to a gene: 6. The CDR3 has 16 residues. In germline, CDR1 is LNHDA, CDR2 SQIVND (reference sequence). CDR3 DNA sequence: TGTGCCAGTAGTATAGTGAGCGGGAGGGGTCGCAATGAGCAGTTCTTC. Protein product: CASSIVSGRGRNEQFF.

This clone appeared once. The rearrangement uses TRBV6-5 and TRBJ2-7; D gene ambiguous. The CDR3 is 13 residues long. Trimming cost V 5 bases and J 4 bases, with 12 bases left between them. Germline CDR1 MNHEY, CDR2 SVGAGI. DNA of the CDR3: TGTGCCAGCAGTCGGCAGCTAGGTTACGAGCAGTACTTC. Translated: CASSRQLGYEQYF.

V usage is TRBV28 and J usage is TRBJ1-5; 7 bases are a match to TRBD1. Looked up from germline, CDR1 is MDHEN and CDR2 is SYDVKM. The CDR3 sequence is 15 residues long. After removal of 6 bases from V and 1 base from J, the junction contained 6 bases not matched to a gene. The CDR3 DNA reads TGTGCCAGCAGCTCGGACAGGCTGAGCAATCAGCCCCAGCATTTT. The encoded protein is CASSSDRLSNQPQHF. The full variable domain, completed using reference TRBV28 and TRBJ1-5, is DVKVTQSSRYLVKRTGEKVFLECVQDMDHENMFWYRQDPGLGLRLIYFSYDVKMKEKGDIPEGYSVSREKKERFSLILESASTNQTSMYLCASSSDRLSNQPQHFGDGTRLSIL.

This sequence joins TRBV11-2 and TRBJ2-3; D not resolved. Trimming left V 2 bases short and J 2 bases short, with 17 bases between. The CDR3 runs 17 residues. Germline CDR1 is SGHAT and CDR2 is FQNNGV. In nucleotides, the CDR3 is TGTGCCAGCAGCTTAAGTTATTTAACAGTGTTCACAGATACGCAGTATTTT. Its protein product is CASSLSYLTVFTDTQYF.

DNA of the CDR3: TGTGCCAGCAGTAACCTTGGGGTGACAGGGCGGGGCTACACCTTC. It yields the protein CASSNLGVTGRGYTF. The V gene is TRBV28, the J gene TRBJ1-2, with 7 bases matching TRBD1. CDR1 is MDHEN and CDR2 is SYDVKM in the germline V gene. V trimming: 5 bases; J trimming: 8 bases; junction bases outside the gene matches: 14. This CDR3 has 15 residues.

This CDR3 reads CAISDRKSGNTEAFF. CDR3 nucleotide sequence: TGTGCCATCAGTGATAGGAAGTCAGGGAACACTGAAGCTTTCTTT. The V gene is TRBV10-3, the J gene TRBJ1-1; D unclear. Trimming left V 3 bases short and J 1 base short, with 12 bases between. Germline CDR1 is ENHRY and CDR2 is SYGVKD. The CDR3 contains 15 residues.

This rearrangement joins TRBV7-9 to TRBJ1-1; 9 nucleotides match TRBD1. This CDR3 has 17 amino acids. V trimming: 5 bases; J trimming: 6 bases; junction bases outside the gene matches: 16. CDR1 is SEHNR and CDR2 is FQNEAQ in the germline V gene (reference sequence). This CDR3 is CASSPDLTGGWGAEAFF. Here the CDR3 DNA reads TGTGCCAGCAGCCCCGACCTGACAGGGGGTTGGGGCGCTGAAGCTTTCTTT.

The rearrangement uses TRBV3-1 (or the pseudogene TRBV3-2) and TRBJ1-2, with D perhaps matching TRBD1 (5 bases). Germline CDR1 is LGHDT and CDR2 is YNNKEL (reference sequence). The CDR3 has 15 residues. Trimming removed 1 base at V and 7 bases at J, with 16 bases between. As DNA, the CDR3 is TGTGCCAGCAGCCAAGCCCACAGCAGGGTAGCTGGCTACACCTTC. Amino acid sequence: CASSQAHSRVAGYTF.

The rearrangement links TRBV2 to TRBJ1-4; D is perhaps TRBD1 (6 bases). Trimming took off 6 bases at V and 5 bases at J, with 16 bases between the two ends. Germline V gene lookup returns CDR1 SNHLY and CDR2 FYNNEI. The CDR3 is made up of 15 amino acids. Here the CDR3 reads CASSPERTANEKLFF. CDR3 bases: TGTGCCAGCAGCCCCGAGAGGACAGCAAATGAAAAACTGTTTTTT.

The rearrangement uses TRBV9 and TRBJ2-3; a weak D match, TRBD2 (6 bases). V was shortened by 4 bases and J by 1 base, with 10 bases between the two germline ends. The germline V gene encodes CDR1 SGDLS and CDR2 YYNGEE. CDR3 length equals 14 residues. CDR3 amino acids: CASSFGLRTDTQYF. DNA for the CDR3: TGTGCCAGCAGCTTTGGACTACGCACAGATACGCAGTATTTT.

The chain is built from TRBV14 and TRBJ1-2; D ambiguous. V dropped 0 bases and J dropped 5 bases, with 7 bases sitting between them. Germline V CDR1 and CDR2: SGHDN, FVKESK. CDR3 length equals 13 residues. CDR3 sequence: CASSQDSRYGYTF. For the CDR3, the DNA is TGTGCCAGCAGCCAAGATAGCCGGTATGGCTACACCTTC.

V is TRBV12-3 or TRBV12-4 and J is TRBJ2-4; 7 bases fit TRBD1. The junction had 3 bases not matched to a gene; V was cut back by 4 bases and J by 6 bases. CDR3 length: 13 amino acids. The CDR3 nucleotides read TGTGCCAGCAGTTACAGGGGCGCAAACATTCAGTACTTC. Residues: CASSYRGANIQYF.

The chain recombines TRBV6-5 with TRBJ2-7; D is undetermined. V was pared by 5 bases and J by 1 base, with 15 bases between. The germline gives CDR1 MNHEY, CDR2 SVGAGI. The CDR3 covers 15 residues. The CDR3 loop is CASSRGVRVSYEQYF. For the CDR3, the DNA is TGTGCCAGCAGTCGAGGCGTCCGGGTATCCTACGAGCAGTACTTC.

This clone occurred once. The V call is TRBV7-2, the J call TRBJ2-3, with 9 bases aligning to TRBD1. Per the germline V gene, CDR1 is SGHTA and CDR2 is FQGNSA. V lost 2 bases and J lost 1; bases outside the gene matches: 4. The CDR3 has 16 amino acids. The DNA for the CDR3 is TGTGCCAGCAGCTTAACGCGGACAGGGGGCACAGATACGCAGTATTTT. It codes for CASSLTRTGGTDTQYF. The full variable domain, with the rest looked up from reference TRBV7-2 and TRBJ2-3, is GAGVSQSPSNKVTEKGKDVELRCDPISGHTALYWYRQSLGQGLEFLIYFQGNSAPDKSGLPSDRFSAERTGGSVSTLTIQRTQQEDSAVYLCASSLTRTGGTDTQYFGPGTRLTVL.

The chain joins TRBV19 to TRBJ2-1, with 14 bases fitting TRBD2. CDR1 and CDR2 (germline): LNHDA, SQIVND (reference sequence). The CDR3 covers 18 residues. Losses at the gene ends were 5 bases for V and 6 bases for J; bases not matched to a gene: 12. This CDR3 reads CASSSLRLAGGRPNEQFF. CDR3 DNA: TGTGCCAGTAGTTCCCTTCGACTAGCGGGAGGGAGGCCCAATGAGCAGTTCTTC.